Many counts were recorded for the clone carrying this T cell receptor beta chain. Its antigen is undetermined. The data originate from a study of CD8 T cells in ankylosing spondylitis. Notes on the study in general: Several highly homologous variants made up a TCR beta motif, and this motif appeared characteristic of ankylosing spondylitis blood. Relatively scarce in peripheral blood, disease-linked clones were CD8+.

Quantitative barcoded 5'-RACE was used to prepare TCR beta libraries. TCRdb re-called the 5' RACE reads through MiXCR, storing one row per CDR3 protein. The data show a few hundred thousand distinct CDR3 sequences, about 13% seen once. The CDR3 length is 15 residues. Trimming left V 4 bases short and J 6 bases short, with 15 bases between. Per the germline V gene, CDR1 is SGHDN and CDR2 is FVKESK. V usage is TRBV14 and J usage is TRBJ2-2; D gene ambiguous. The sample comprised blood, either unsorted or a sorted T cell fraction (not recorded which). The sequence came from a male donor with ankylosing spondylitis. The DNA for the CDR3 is TGTGCCAGCAGCCCAAGTCTACTTTGGGCCGGGGAGCTGTTTTTT. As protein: CASSPSLLWAGELFF.